The rows below give T cell receptor beta chains drawn from one sample of a study of blood T cell repertoires in COVID-19. Libraries were prepared by immunoSEQ multiplex PCR; TCRdb keeps only in-frame clonotypes and omits some of them. This table holds about 81,000 clones, over 70% found once. The sequencing sample was made of peripheral blood. All receptors come from a woman in her forties or fifties with acute or convalescent COVID-19. The CDR3 runs from the conserved cysteine through the conserved F or W. The D gene is left open where the match is weak. Expanded clones are given a class, and other clones once, few, many or no size at all.

d_call j_call v_call clone_size cdr3_aa cdr3_nt
NA TRBJ1-6 TRBV6-4 NA CASSDGGFNSPLHF TGTGCCAGCAGTGACGGGGGCTTCAATTCACCCCTCCACTTT
NA TRBJ2-3 TRBV7-2 NA CASSARNGDTQYF TGTGCCAGCAGCGCGCGGAACGGAGATACGCAGTATTTT
NA TRBJ1-2 TRBV7-9 NA CASSILGRESLYGYTF TGTGCCAGCAGCATTCTGGGGAGGGAGAGCCTATATGGCTACACCTTC
TRBD1 TRBJ2-2 TRBV6-1 NA CASSVNPLAGGYHGELFF TGTGCCAGCAGTGTTAACCCGTTAGCAGGGGGTTATCACGGGGAGCTGTTTTTT
NA TRBJ1-3 TRBV7-9 NA CASNFRESGNTIYF TGTGCCAGCAACTTTAGGGAGTCTGGAAACACCATATATTTT
TRBD2 TRBJ2-1 TRBV4-2 NA CASSQVISGGAVGEQFF TGTGCCAGCAGCCAAGTTATAAGCGGGGGGGCTGTGGGTGAGCAGTTCTTC
NA TRBJ1-4 TRBV14 few CASSQGRRGEKLFF TGTGCCAGCAGCCAGGGGCGTCGTGGGGAAAAACTGTTTTTT
NA TRBJ1-3 TRBV30 once CALTGPGNTIYF TGTGCCTTAACAGGGCCTGGAAACACCATATATTTT
NA TRBJ2-3 TRBV3-1/TRBV3-2 NA CASSQDTTRPAQYF TGTGCCAGCAGCCAAGACACTACTAGGCCGGCGCAGTATTTT
NA TRBJ1-1 TRBV2 NA CASRQLNTEAFF TGTGCCAGCAGACAGCTGAACACTGAAGCTTTCTTT
NA TRBJ1-4 TRBV5-4 many CASSLGGGSEKLFF TGTGCCAGCAGCTTGGGTGGAGGGAGCGAAAAACTGTTTTTT
TRBD1 TRBJ1-2 TRBV5-1 NA CASSFDRGDSGYTF TGCGCCAGCAGCTTCGACAGGGGGGATAGTGGCTACACCTTC
NA TRBJ2-7 TRBV19 few CASSIRRGYEQYF TGTGCCAGTAGTATTCGCAGGGGTTACGAGCAGTACTTC
NA TRBJ2-2 TRBV7-2 NA CASSSPGEGTGELFF TGTGCCAGCAGCTCTCCGGGAGAAGGGACCGGGGAGCTGTTTTTT
NA TRBJ1-2 TRBV28 NA CASSLGGQDGYTF TGTGCCAGCAGTTTAGGGGGCCAGGATGGCTACACCTTC
TRBD2 TRBJ2-7 TRBV9 NA CASSGRGDEQYF TGTGCCAGCAGCGGGCGGGGGGACGAGCAGTACTTC
TRBD1 TRBJ2-7 TRBV5-1 NA CASSSGQGTYEQYF TGCGCCAGCAGCAGTGGACAGGGTACCTACGAGCAGTACTTC
NA TRBJ2-7 TRBV28 NA CASSLSTAVSYEQYF TGTGCCAGCAGTTTATCGACTGCGGTCTCCTACGAGCAGTACTTC
NA TRBJ1-1 TRBV11-2 NA CASSLPQGTGAFF TGTGCCAGCAGCTTACCTCAGGGCACGGGAGCTTTCTTT
NA TRBJ1-2 TRBV5-4 NA CASRAGGQTFNYGYTF TGTGCCAGCAGGGCGGGAGGACAGACCTTTAACTATGGCTACACCTTC
NA TRBJ2-7 TRBV24-1 NA CATSDPSGSYEQYF TGTGCCACCAGTGACCCAAGTGGGAGCTACGAGCAGTACTTC
NA TRBJ1-5 TRBV6-5 NA CASRISFTSNQPQHF TGTGCCAGCAGAATTAGCTTTACTAGCAATCAGCCCCAGCATTTT
TRBD1 TRBJ1-2 TRBV5-6 NA CASSPQGFYGYTF TGTGCCAGCAGTCCACAGGGGTTCTATGGCTACACCTTC
NA TRBJ1-1 TRBV7-8 NA CASSLLPRSKGPTEAFF TGTGCCAGCAGCTTACTTCCGCGGTCCAAGGGGCCCACTGAAGCTTTCTTT
NA TRBJ2-7 TRBV6-6 NA CASSRGEGYEQYF TGTGCCAGCAGTCGAGGTGAGGGTTACGAGCAGTACTTC
TRBD2 TRBJ2-1 TRBV5-5 few CASSSGLAGGNEQFF TGTGCCAGCAGCTCGGGACTAGCGGGGGGAAATGAGCAGTTCTTC
NA TRBJ1-1 TRBV6-5 once CASRIRVDTEAFF TGTGCCAGCAGAATCAGGGTTGACACTGAAGCTTTCTTT
TRBD2 TRBJ2-1 TRBV9 NA CASSYQASGAYNEQFF TGTGCCAGCAGCTACCAGGCTAGCGGGGCCTACAATGAGCAGTTCTTC
NA TRBJ2-2 TRBV6-5 NA CASSSFSGELFF TGTGCCAGCAGTTCTTTTTCGGGGGAGCTGTTTTTT
NA TRBJ1-2 TRBV14 NA CASSHVPSLAGYTF TGTGCCAGCAGCCACGTACCATCGCTCGCGGGCTACACCTTC
TRBD1 TRBJ2-3 TRBV29-1 NA CSVEKTGGNVDTQYF TGCAGCGTTGAAAAGACAGGGGGAAATGTAGATACGCAGTATTTT
NA TRBJ2-7 TRBV21-1 NA CASVRRDRLTYEQYF TGTGCCAGCGTACGCCGGGACAGGTTGACCTACGAGCAGTACTTC
NA TRBJ1-6 TRBV28 few CASRIWGDYNSPLHF TGTGCCAGCAGGATATGGGGGGATTATAATTCACCCCTCCACTTT
NA TRBJ1-1 TRBV4-1 NA CASSQGLANTEAFF TGCGCCAGCAGCCAAGGGCTGGCGAACACTGAAGCTTTCTTT
TRBD1 TRBJ1-2 TRBV10-2 NA CASSLMQGAGGYTF TGCGCCAGCAGCCTCATGCAGGGGGCAGGCGGCTACACCTTC
NA TRBJ2-1 TRBV7-2 NA CASSPGGVVSKEQFF TGTGCCAGCAGCCCTGGAGGGGTAGTTAGTAAAGAGCAGTTCTTC
NA TRBJ1-6 TRBV3-1/TRBV3-2 NA CASSQEAGARALHF TGTGCCAGCAGCCAAGAAGCAGGGGCTAGGGCCCTCCACTTT
TRBD1 TRBJ1-2 TRBV12-3/TRBV12-4 few CASSVQGARGYTF TGTGCCAGCAGCGTACAGGGGGCACGGGGCTACACCTTC
TRBD1 TRBJ1-6 TRBV11-2 NA CASSLGNRGNSPLHF TGTGCCAGCAGCTTGGGGAACAGGGGAAATTCACCCCTCCACTTT
TRBD1 TRBJ2-2 TRBV7-2 NA CASSPRGQTLTGELFF TGTGCCAGCAGCCCCAGGGGACAGACATTAACCGGGGAGCTGTTTTTT
TRBD1 TRBJ1-4 TRBV10-3 NA CAISDPRTGGNEKLFF TGTGCCATCAGTGACCCGCGGACAGGGGGTAATGAAAAACTGTTTTTT